The rows below give T cell receptor beta chains drawn from one sample of a study of shared clonotypes between healthy human individuals. Repertoires were generated with immunoSEQ multiplex PCR, while TCRdb's copy carries only in-frame clones and drops some. The sample has fewer than 650,000 clones; over 65% are singletons. Sequencing used PBMCs. These receptors were collected from a woman aged 40 to 49 in good health. Some clones in this sample may be carry-over from other donors' samples. Both conserved end residues are part of each CDR3. The D gene is left open where the match is weak. Expanded clones are given a class, and other clones once, few, many or no size at all.

>-|TRBJ2-1|TRBV2|TRBD2
TGTGCCAGCGGGGGGACTAGCGGTGACAATGAGCAGTTCTTC
CASGGTSGDNEQFF
>-|TRBJ2-5|TRBV11-2|-
TGTGCCAGCAGCTTAGGTATAGGGGGAGAGACCCAGTACTTC
CASSLGIGGETQYF
>-|TRBJ1-1|TRBV5-1|-
TGCGCCAGCAGCTGGGTCCCGGGACAGAACACTGAAGCTTTCTTT
CASSWVPGQNTEAFF
>-|TRBJ1-4|TRBV10-3|-
TGTGCCATCAGTGAGTCGGGACAATGGAATGAAAAACTGTTTTTT
CAISESGQWNEKLFF
>once|TRBJ1-5|TRBV2|TRBD1
TGTGCCAGCAGGAAAGGGGACAGGGACTATATTAGCAATCAGCCCCAGCATTTT
CASRKGDRDYISNQPQHF
>-|TRBJ2-7|TRBV14|TRBD2
TGTGCCAGCAGCCAGATGGGGGGGAATCGGGCCTACGAGCAGTACTTC
CASSQMGGNRAYEQYF
>-|TRBJ2-3|TRBV28|-
TGTGCCAGCAGTTTCGGGGGCTCGAGCACAGATACGCAGTATTTT
CASSFGGSSTDTQYF
>few|TRBJ2-3|TRBV7-9|TRBD2
TGTGCCAGCAATCTAGCGGGTAGCACAGATACGCAGTATTTT
CASNLAGSTDTQYF
>few|TRBJ2-1|TRBV7-8|-
TGTGCCAGCAGTTCCTTCAATGAGCAGTTCTTC
CASSSFNEQFF
>-|TRBJ2-2|TRBV29-1|TRBD1
TGCAGCGTTATGTCAGGGGGCACCGGGGAGCTGTTTTTT
CSVMSGGTGELFF
>-|TRBJ2-7|TRBV29-1|-
TGCAGCGTTGAACCCGGGCAGGGGATCCACGAGCAGTACTTC
CSVEPGQGIHEQYF
>-|TRBJ1-3|TRBV27|TRBD1
TGTGCCACTTCGGACAGGGGGCAAAACACCATATATTTT
CATSDRGQNTIYF
>-|TRBJ2-3|TRBV10-3|-
TGTGCCATCAGTGACCGTGCTACCGATACGCAGTATTTT
CAISDRATDTQYF
>-|TRBJ2-1|TRBV27|TRBD2
TGTGCCAGTCGACTAGCGGGAGGGTGGGATGAGCAGTTCTTC
CASRLAGGWDEQFF
>-|TRBJ2-2|TRBV5-1|TRBD2
TGCGCCAGCAGCTTGGTTTTGCTAGCGGGAGTGAATGCCGGGGAGCTGTTTTTT
CASSLVLLAGVNAGELFF
>-|TRBJ2-6|TRBV7-9|-
TGTGCCAGCGGGGATGGGGCCAACGTCCTGACTTTC
CASGDGANVLTF
>many|TRBJ2-5|TRBV11-3|-
TGTGCCAGCAGCTTAGAAGGAAAGACCCAGTACTTC
CASSLEGKTQYF
>-|TRBJ2-3|TRBV6-6|-
TGTGCCAGCACTCGGTCAGATACGCAGTATTTT
CASTRSDTQYF
>-|TRBJ2-7|TRBV2|TRBD1
TGTGCCAGCAGTAGACAGGGTGACGAGCAGTACTTC
CASSRQGDEQYF
>few|TRBJ1-1|TRBV9|-
TGTGCCAGCAGCGTAGATCTGAACACTGAAGCTTTCTTT
CASSVDLNTEAFF
>-|TRBJ2-1|TRBV4-2|-
TGTGCCAGCAGCCAAGATCCCCAGACCACTGAGCAGTTCTTC
CASSQDPQTTEQFF
>once|TRBJ1-6|TRBV15|-
TGTGCCACCAGCAGAGGTCGGAATAATTCACCCCTCCACTTT
CATSRGRNNSPLHF